Following are 27 T cell receptor beta chains from one sample sequenced in a study of CD8 T cells in Susac syndrome. RNA was extracted with the RNeasy kit, and a quantity of roughly 0.45 to 1 ug was reverse transcribed using random hexamers. TCRdb re-analysed the immunoSEQ multiplex PCR reads in MiXCR, keeping a single row per CDR3 protein. The sample records 150,000 to 200,000 distinct CDR3 sequences, 92% being singletons. The sample was CD4+ T cells from PBMCs. These receptors were collected from a human donor in good health.

The gene calls are TRBV5-1 and TRBJ1-1; no reliable D call. There are 15 residues in the CDR3. V lost 5 bases to trimming and J lost 1 base, with 15 bases between them. CDR1 is SGHRS and CDR2 is YFSETQ in the germline V gene. The CDR3 loop is CASSPRPEANTEAFF. For the CDR3, the DNA is TGCGCCAGCAGTCCAAGACCCGAAGCGAACACTGAAGCTTTCTTT. The complete variable domain, with remaining parts taken from reference TRBV5-1 and TRBJ1-1, reads KAGVTQTPRYLIKTRGQQVTLSCSPISGHRSVSWYQQTPGQGLQFLFEYFSETQRNKGNFPGRFSGRQFSNSRSEMNVSTLELGDSALYLCASSPRPEANTEAFFGQGTRLTVV.

This clonotype has only one observation. This chain links TRBV4-3 with TRBJ2-1; D is unresolved. Germline values: CDR1 LGHNA, CDR2 YSLEER. The CDR3 covers 15 residues. The V and J ends lost 0 bases and 4 bases respectively, with 10 bases between them. The CDR3 loop reads CASSQEPRRYNEQFF. CDR3 nucleotides: TGCGCCAGCAGCCAAGAACCGCGCAGATACAATGAGCAGTTCTTC.

DNA of the CDR3: TGTGCCTGGTGTTTCTCCGGGACAGATGAAAAACTGTTTTTT. Translation: CAWCFSGTDEKLFF. The V gene is TRBV30, the J gene TRBJ1-4; 7 nucleotides line up with TRBD1. Germline CDR1 is GTSNPN and CDR2 is SVGIG (reference sequence). This CDR3 has 14 residues. Trimming cost V 5 bases and J 6 bases; bases outside gene matches: 9.

The genes are TRBV5-1 and TRBJ2-1; D call uncertain. This CDR3 region has 15 residues. Germline V lookup: CDR1 SGHRS, CDR2 YFSETQ. The V end lost 3 bases, the J end lost 0 bases, and 10 bases lay between the germline ends. The CDR3 is CASSWAQSSYNEQFF. As DNA, the CDR3 is TGCGCCAGCAGCTGGGCCCAGAGCTCCTACAATGAGCAGTTCTTC.

The J gene is TRBJ2-7, the V gene TRBV14, with 9 bases matching TRBD2. Trimming removed 6 bases from V and 2 bases from J; junction bases left unmatched: 5. The CDR3 is 14 amino acids. The germline gives CDR1 SGHDN, CDR2 FVKESK. The CDR3 coding sequence is TGTGCCAGCAGGAGGACTAGCGCGACCTACGAGCAGTACTTC. It encodes CASRRTSATYEQYF.

The V and J genes are TRBV18 and TRBJ2-7; the D call may be TRBD1 or TRBD2 (6 bases each). Per the germline V gene, CDR1 is KGHSH and CDR2 is LQKENI. Trimming removed 0 bases at V and 3 bases at J, with 12 bases between. This CDR3 contains 15 residues. CDR3 sequence: CASSPPGGKYYEQYF. DNA for the CDR3: TGTGCCAGCTCACCACCCGGGGGCAAATACTACGAGCAGTACTTC. The full variable domain, in which reference TRBV18 and TRBJ2-7 provide the parts outside the CDR3, is NAGVMQNPRHLVRRRGQEARLRCSPMKGHSHVYWYRQLPEEGLKFMVYLQKENIIDESGMPKERFSAEFPKEGPSILRIQQVVRGDSAAYFCASSPPGGKYYEQYFGPGTRLTVT.

The V gene is TRBV11-2, the J gene TRBJ2-2, with 7 bases matching TRBD1. The CDR3 length is 16 residues. Unmatched junction bases numbered 9, after V lost 5 bases and J lost 3 bases. Looked up from germline, CDR1 is SGHAT and CDR2 is FQNNGV. The CDR3: CASSPHRDRDTGELFF. In DNA form, the CDR3 reads TGTGCCAGCAGCCCACACCGGGACAGAGACACCGGGGAGCTGTTTTTT.

The gene calls are TRBV28 and TRBJ1-1, with D unclear. The CDR3 has 15 amino acids. CDR1 is MDHEN, CDR2 SYDVKM, per germline. Trimming shortened V by 4 bases and J by 0 bases, and 12 bases separated the two germline ends. The CDR3 is CASSSEVSVNTEAFF. DNA for the CDR3: TGTGCCAGCAGTTCAGAGGTTTCAGTGAACACTGAAGCTTTCTTT. Supplemented by reference TRBV28 and TRBJ1-1, the full variable domain reads DVKVTQSSRYLVKRTGEKVFLECVQDMDHENMFWYRQDPGLGLRLIYFSYDVKMKEKGDIPEGYSVSREKKERFSLILESASTNQTSMYLCASSSEVSVNTEAFFGQGTRLTVV.

The chain's CDR3 is CASSLVGGAREKLFF. The CDR3 DNA is TGTGCCAGCAGCTTAGTAGGGGGCGCTCGAGAAAAACTGTTTTTT. The rearrangement uses TRBV7-2 and TRBJ1-4; TRBD1 agrees at 7 bases. J lost 8 bases, V lost 1 base, and 7 bases had no gene match. CDR1 is SGHTA and CDR2 is FQGNSA in the germline V gene. This CDR3 region has 15 residues.

The rearrangement joins TRBV20-1 to TRBJ2-7; 9 bases align to TRBD2. With V trimmed by 0 bases and J by 3 bases, 6 bases remained unmatched. Germline V CDR1 and CDR2: DFQATT, SNEGSKA (reference sequence). The CDR3 covers 15 residues. The chain's CDR3 is CSARDHGSGSYEQYF. CDR3 nucleotide sequence: TGCAGTGCTAGAGATCACGGTAGCGGGAGCTACGAGCAGTACTTC.

V and J are TRBV5-1 and TRBJ1-5; TRBD1 matches 7 bases. Trimming took 0 bases from V and 5 from J; bases not matched to a gene: 2. The germline gives CDR1 SGHRS, CDR2 YFSETQ. This CDR3 has 14 amino acids. CDR3 in amino acids: CASSLEGADQPQHF. Here the CDR3 DNA reads TGCGCCAGCAGCTTGGAGGGGGCGGATCAGCCCCAGCATTTT. Full variable domain (remainder filled in from reference TRBV5-1 and TRBJ1-5): KAGVTQTPRYLIKTRGQQVTLSCSPISGHRSVSWYQQTPGQGLQFLFEYFSETQRNKGNFPGRFSGRQFSNSRSEMNVSTLELGDSALYLCASSLEGADQPQHFGDGTRLSIL.

The chain links TRBV29-1 to TRBJ2-7, with D uncertain. Trimming left V 1 base short and J 1 base short, with 8 bases between. The CDR3 sequence is 13 residues long. Looked up from germline, CDR1 is SQVTM and CDR2 is ANQGSEA. Written as DNA, the CDR3 is TGCAGCGTTGAAGGCGGACGGTCCTACGAGCAGTACTTC. As protein: CSVEGGRSYEQYF.

The J gene is TRBJ2-2, the V gene TRBV7-9, with 7 bases fitting TRBD1. The CDR3 is made up of 16 amino acids. V was pared by 1 base and J by 6 bases, with 8 bases of the junction left unmatched. CDR1 is SEHNR and CDR2 is FQNEAQ in the germline V gene (reference sequence). The CDR3 here is CASSLELGGWSGELFF. CDR3 nucleotides: TGTGCCAGCAGCTTAGAATTAGGGGGCTGGTCCGGGGAGCTGTTTTTT.

The chain has TRBV6-5 and TRBJ2-2, with D perhaps TRBD2 (5 bases). This CDR3 is built from 14 residues. V shed 8 bases and J shed 6 bases, with 16 bases lying between them. The germline V gene encodes CDR1 MNHEY and CDR2 SVGAGI. For the CDR3, the DNA is TGTGCCAGCGGCCGGGCTAGCCCGCCCGGGGAGCTGTTTTTT. Translated, it gives CASGRASPPGELFF.

The chain couples TRBV28 to TRBJ2-7; D is tentatively TRBD1 or TRBD2 (5 bases each). This CDR3 is 13 amino acids long. Trimming cost V 10 bases and J 1 base, with 14 bases left between them. The germline V gene has CDR1 MDHEN and CDR2 SYDVKM. The DNA for the CDR3 is TGTGCCACCCTGAGGGGCAGTTCCTACGAGCAGTACTTC. Translated: CATLRGSSYEQYF.

J is TRBJ2-7 and V is TRBV5-4, with D possibly matching TRBD2 (5 bases). This CDR3 has 12 amino acids. The V gene's germline CDR1 is SGHNT and CDR2 YYREEE (reference sequence). Between the trimmed V and J ends, which lost 0 bases and 6 bases, there was a span of 7 bases. CDR3 DNA sequence: TGTGCCAGCAGCTTGGCGGGGAGCGAGCAGTACTTC. It translates to CASSLAGSEQYF.

V is TRBV6-1 and J is TRBJ1-4; 11 positions match TRBD1. CDR1 and CDR2 (germline): MNHNS, SASEGT. CDR3 length: 15 amino acids. The junction had 4 bases not matched to a gene; V was cut back by 8 bases and J by 2 bases. CDR3 protein: CASGGQGATNEKLFF. CDR3 nucleotide sequence: TGTGCCAGCGGAGGACAGGGGGCCACTAATGAAAAACTGTTTTTT.

V usage is TRBV20-1 and J usage is TRBJ2-3; no clear D. The V gene lost 3 bases and the J gene lost 3 bases, with 13 bases spanning the gap. Germline assignment: CDR1 DFQATT and CDR2 SNEGSKA (reference sequence). The CDR3 consists of 14 residues. The CDR3 protein is CSASPLPKTDTQYF. CDR3 nucleotide sequence: TGCAGTGCTAGCCCCCTACCAAAGACAGATACGCAGTATTTT.

The chain carries TRBV5-1 and TRBJ2-2; D uncertain. Germline V CDR1 and CDR2: SGHRS, YFSETQ. This CDR3 contains 17 residues. V lost 0 bases and J 4 bases, leaving 16 bases between the germline ends. In DNA form, the CDR3 reads TGCGCCAGCAGCTTGGGCCACTCGCGGACGTCCACCGGGGAGCTGTTTTTT. It specifies CASSLGHSRTSTGELFF.

The chain is built from TRBV5-1 and TRBJ2-1; possible D gene TRBD1, 5 bases. This CDR3 is 14 amino acids long. The V gene lost 3 bases and the J gene lost 6 bases, with 13 bases spanning the gap. In germline, CDR1 is SGHRS, CDR2 YFSETQ. CDR3 amino acids: CASSSTGPSNEQFF. Written as DNA, the CDR3 is TGCGCCAGCAGCTCAACAGGTCCGTCCAATGAGCAGTTCTTC.

The chain employs TRBV15 and TRBJ2-7; 7 bases match TRBD1. This CDR3 contains 16 residues. The germline CDR1 and CDR2 sequences are LNHNV and YYDKDF (reference sequence). The V and J ends lost 5 bases and 1 base, in that order; junction bases with no gene match: 11. CDR3 sequence reads: CATSRESQGVSYEQYF. DNA of the CDR3: TGTGCCACCAGCCGGGAATCTCAGGGGGTGTCCTACGAGCAGTACTTC.

The V gene is TRBV5-6, the J gene TRBJ2-7; D ambiguous. In germline, CDR1 is SGHDT, CDR2 YYEEEE. The CDR3 contains 14 residues. V was shortened by 2 bases and J by 2 bases, with 11 bases between the two germline ends. The CDR3 is CASSLVSVTYEQYF. DNA for the CDR3: TGTGCCAGCAGCTTAGTTTCAGTTACCTACGAGCAGTACTTC.

This chain connects TRBV12-3 or TRBV12-4 to TRBJ1-2; tentatively, D is TRBD1 (5 bases). Trimming took 2 bases from V and 8 from J, leaving 18 bases between them. The CDR3 extends over 15 amino acids. The CDR3, as DNA: TGTGCCAGCAGTTTACAGGCGGGGGGGGATCAAGGCTACACCTTC. Protein: CASSLQAGGDQGYTF.

V is TRBV5-5 and J is TRBJ2-1; 13 nucleotides line up with TRBD2. In germline, CDR1 is SGHKS, CDR2 YYEKEE (reference sequence). The length of the CDR3 is 15 residues. After removal of 2 bases from V and 8 bases from J, the junction contained 4 bases not matched to a gene. The CDR3 reads CASSFTSGGAYEQFF. As DNA, the CDR3 is TGTGCCAGCAGCTTTACTAGCGGGGGGGCATATGAGCAGTTCTTC.

The V call is TRBV27, the J call TRBJ2-5; TRBD1 is a possible D gene (6 bases). The CDR3 extends over 14 amino acids. Trimming removed 6 bases from V and 0 bases from J, with 11 bases in between. Germline CDR1 MNHEY, CDR2 SMNVEV (reference sequence). CDR3 nucleotides: TGTGCCAGCAGCTTAACAGGGCACCAAGAGACCCAGTACTTC. It codes for CASSLTGHQETQYF.

The rearrangement links TRBV2 to TRBJ2-5; TRBD1 matches 8 bases. Germline V CDR1 and CDR2: SNHLY, FYNNEI. The CDR3 spans 15 residues. V shed 6 bases and J 3 bases; nucleotides not matched to a gene: 9. The CDR3 loop is CASSPIDRGEETQYF. CDR3 sequence (DNA): TGTGCCAGCAGCCCCATCGACAGGGGCGAAGAGACCCAGTACTTC.

V is TRBV7-9 and J is TRBJ2-5, with D unclear. The CDR3 has 16 amino acids. Germline V gene data show CDR1 as SEHNR and CDR2 as FQNEAQ (reference sequence). Between the trimmed V and J ends, which lost 1 base and 0 bases, there was a span of 12 bases. The CDR3: CASSLGMAVYQETQYF. The DNA of the CDR3 is TGTGCCAGCAGCTTAGGTATGGCAGTGTACCAAGAGACCCAGTACTTC.